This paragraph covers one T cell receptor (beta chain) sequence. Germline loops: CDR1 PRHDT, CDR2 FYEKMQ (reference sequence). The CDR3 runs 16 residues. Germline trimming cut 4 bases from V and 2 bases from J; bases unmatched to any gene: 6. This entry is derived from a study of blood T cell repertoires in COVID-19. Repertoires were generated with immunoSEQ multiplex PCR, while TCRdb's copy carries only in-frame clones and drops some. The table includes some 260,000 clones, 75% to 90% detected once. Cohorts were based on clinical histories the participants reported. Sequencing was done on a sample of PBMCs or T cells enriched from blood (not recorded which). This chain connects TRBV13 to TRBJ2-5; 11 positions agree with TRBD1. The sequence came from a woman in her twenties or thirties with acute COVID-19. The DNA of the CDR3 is TGTGCCAGCAGCTCAGGACAGGGGGCGTCACAAGAGACCCAGTACTTC. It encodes CASSSGQGASQETQYF.